This T cell receptor beta chain came from a study of cytomegalovirus exposure and HLA in healthy donors. The CDR3 loop spans 15 amino acids. Trimming took 6 bases from V and 5 from J; bases not matched to a gene: 5. Germline V lookup: CDR1 MDHEN, CDR2 SYDVKM. This clone occurred a few times. Its matching antigen is unknown. Points from the study as a whole: Through in vitro validation, three CMV-associated chains were shown to be specific for CMV antigens.

A multiplex PCR was run with 60 Vbeta primers and 13 Jbeta primers. Measured with immunoSEQ multiplex PCR; TCRdb has only the in-frame clones, and not every one. The table has approximately 100,000 clones, roughly 75% seen once. V usage is TRBV28 and J usage is TRBJ2-1, with 12 bases that match TRBD2. This TCR derives from a woman between 18 and 29 years old in good health and CMV-seropositive. The sequencing sample was made of PBMCs. The CDR3 here is CASRGGLAGNNEQFF. The CDR3 region has the DNA TGTGCCAGCAGAGGAGGACTAGCGGGAAACAATGAGCAGTTCTTC.